This T cell receptor (beta chain) was sequenced for a study of PD-1 blockade in classical Hodgkin lymphoma. All patients relapsed after autologous stem cell transplantation, and brentuximab vedotin exposure varied. Study-level findings and limits: Some patients began nivolumab under 1 year after ASCT. These patients were excluded from later analyses. Baseline diversity in complete responders resembled that of newly diagnosed patients.

Germline loops: CDR1 GTSNPN, CDR2 SVGIG (reference sequence). The CDR3 contains 12 residues. Trimming left V 4 bases short and J 5 bases short, with 11 bases between. Notes on this clone: Its antigen is still unknown.

Profiling relied on immunoSEQ multiplex PCR, and the TCRdb table lists in-frame clones only, not all of them. In the table there are 80,000 to 100,000 clones, roughly 92% of which are singletons. This specimen consisted of peripheral blood mononuclear cells (PBMCs), obtained at baseline. The receptor's source is a human donor with classical Hodgkin lymphoma. The chain links TRBV30 to TRBJ2-5, with D possibly matching TRBD2 (6 bases). The DNA of the CDR3 is TGTGCCTGGACAAACCGGGGGGAGACCCAGTACTTC. Translating it yields CAWTNRGETQYF.